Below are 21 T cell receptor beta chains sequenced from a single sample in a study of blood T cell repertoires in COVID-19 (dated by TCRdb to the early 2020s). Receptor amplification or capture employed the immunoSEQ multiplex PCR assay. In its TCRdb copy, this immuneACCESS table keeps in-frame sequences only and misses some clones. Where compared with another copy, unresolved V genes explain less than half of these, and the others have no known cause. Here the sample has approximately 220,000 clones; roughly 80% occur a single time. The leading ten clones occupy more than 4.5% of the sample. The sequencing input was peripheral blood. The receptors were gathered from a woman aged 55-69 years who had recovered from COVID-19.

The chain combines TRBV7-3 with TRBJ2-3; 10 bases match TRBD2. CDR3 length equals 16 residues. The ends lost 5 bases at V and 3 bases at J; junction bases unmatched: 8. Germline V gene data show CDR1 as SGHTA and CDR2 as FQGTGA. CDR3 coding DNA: TGTGCCAGCAGCCCCGGACTAGCGGTAGGAACAGATACGCAGTATTTT. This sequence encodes CASSPGLAVGTDTQYF.

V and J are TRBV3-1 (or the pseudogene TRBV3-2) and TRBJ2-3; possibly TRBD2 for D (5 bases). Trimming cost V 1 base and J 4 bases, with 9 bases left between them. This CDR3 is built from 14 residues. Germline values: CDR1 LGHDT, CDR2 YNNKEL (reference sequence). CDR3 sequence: CASSQATRADTQYF. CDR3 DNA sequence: TGTGCCAGCAGCCAAGCAACTAGGGCAGATACGCAGTATTTT.

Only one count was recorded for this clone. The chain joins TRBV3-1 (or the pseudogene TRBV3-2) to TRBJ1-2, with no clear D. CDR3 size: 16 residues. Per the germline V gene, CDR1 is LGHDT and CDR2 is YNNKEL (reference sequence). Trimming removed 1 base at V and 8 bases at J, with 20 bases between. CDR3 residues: CASSQVLRAGLGGYTF. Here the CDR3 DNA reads TGTGCCAGCAGCCAAGTGTTGAGGGCAGGATTAGGCGGCTACACCTTC.

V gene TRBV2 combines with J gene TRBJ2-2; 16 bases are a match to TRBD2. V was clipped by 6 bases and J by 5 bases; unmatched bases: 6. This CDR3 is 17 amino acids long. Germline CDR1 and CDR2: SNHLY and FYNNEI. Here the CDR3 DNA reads TGTGCCAGCAGCCCGGGACTAGCGGGGGGGCGTACCGGGGAGCTGTTTTTT. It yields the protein CASSPGLAGGRTGELFF.

The CDR3 nucleotides are TGCGCCAGCAGCCCCGGACAGCCTGGAAACACCATATATTTT. It specifies CASSPGQPGNTIYF. The chain links TRBV5-1 to TRBJ1-3; perhaps TRBD1 as D (6 bases). V was trimmed by 4 bases and J by 2 bases, leaving 10 bases between them. This CDR3 has 14 residues. Germline V gene data show CDR1 as SGHRS and CDR2 as YFSETQ.

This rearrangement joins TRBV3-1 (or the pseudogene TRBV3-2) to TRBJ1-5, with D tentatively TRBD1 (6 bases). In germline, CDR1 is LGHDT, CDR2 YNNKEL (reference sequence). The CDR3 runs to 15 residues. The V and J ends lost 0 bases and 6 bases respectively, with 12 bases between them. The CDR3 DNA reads TGTGCCAGCAGCCAAGAAGGGGGAGGGTCTCAGCCCCAGCATTTT. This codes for CASSQEGGGSQPQHF.

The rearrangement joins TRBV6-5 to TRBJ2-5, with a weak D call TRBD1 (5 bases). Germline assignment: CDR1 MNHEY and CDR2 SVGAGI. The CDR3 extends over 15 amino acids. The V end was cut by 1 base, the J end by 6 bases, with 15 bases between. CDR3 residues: CASSYYAGLLQTQYF. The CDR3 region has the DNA TGTGCCAGCAGTTACTACGCAGGGTTATTACAGACCCAGTACTTC.

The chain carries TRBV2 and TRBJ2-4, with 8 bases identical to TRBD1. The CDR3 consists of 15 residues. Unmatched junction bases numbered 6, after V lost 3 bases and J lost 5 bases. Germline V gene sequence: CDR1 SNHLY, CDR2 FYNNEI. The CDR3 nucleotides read TGTGCCAGCAGTGAGACGGGACAGGTGGAAAACATTCAGTACTTC. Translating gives CASSETGQVENIQYF.

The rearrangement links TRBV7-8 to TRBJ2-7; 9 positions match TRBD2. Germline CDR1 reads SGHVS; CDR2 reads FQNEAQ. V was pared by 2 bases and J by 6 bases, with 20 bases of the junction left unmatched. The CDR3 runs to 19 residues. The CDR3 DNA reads TGTGCCAGCAGCTTATATCTTTTTCAAGCGGGGGGCCGGTCTATCGAGCAGTACTTC. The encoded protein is CASSLYLFQAGGRSIEQYF.

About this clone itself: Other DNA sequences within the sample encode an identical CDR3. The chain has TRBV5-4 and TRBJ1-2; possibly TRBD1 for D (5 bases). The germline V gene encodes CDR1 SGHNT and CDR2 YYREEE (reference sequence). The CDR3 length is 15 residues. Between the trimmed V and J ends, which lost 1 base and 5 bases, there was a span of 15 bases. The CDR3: CASSLRTGGAYGYTF. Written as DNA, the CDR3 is TGTGCCAGCAGCTTGCGGACGGGGGGTGCATATGGCTACACCTTC. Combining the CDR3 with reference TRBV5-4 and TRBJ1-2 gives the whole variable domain ETGVTQSPTHLIKTRGQQVTLRCSSQSGHNTVSWYQQALGQGPQFIFQYYREEENGRGNFPPRFSGLQFPNYSSELNVNALELDDSALYLCASSLRTGGAYGYTFGSGTRLTVV.

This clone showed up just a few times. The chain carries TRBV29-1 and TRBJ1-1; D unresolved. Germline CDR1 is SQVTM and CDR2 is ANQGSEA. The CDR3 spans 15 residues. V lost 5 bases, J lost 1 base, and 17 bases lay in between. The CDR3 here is CSVKELQEANTEAFF. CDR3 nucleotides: TGCAGCGTTAAGGAACTTCAGGAGGCGAACACTGAAGCTTTCTTT.

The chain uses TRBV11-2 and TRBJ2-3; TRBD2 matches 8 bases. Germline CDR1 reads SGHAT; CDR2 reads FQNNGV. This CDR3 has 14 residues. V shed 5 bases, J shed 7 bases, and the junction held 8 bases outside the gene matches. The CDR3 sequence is CASSPGLGEYTQYF. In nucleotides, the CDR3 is TGTGCCAGCAGCCCGGGACTAGGGGAATATACGCAGTATTTT.

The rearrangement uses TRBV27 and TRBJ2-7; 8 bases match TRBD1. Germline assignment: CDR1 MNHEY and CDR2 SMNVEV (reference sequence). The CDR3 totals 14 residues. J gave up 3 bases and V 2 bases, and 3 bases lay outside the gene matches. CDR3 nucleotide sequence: TGTGCCAGCAGTTTACTGGACAGGGACTACGAGCAGTACTTC. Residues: CASSLLDRDYEQYF.

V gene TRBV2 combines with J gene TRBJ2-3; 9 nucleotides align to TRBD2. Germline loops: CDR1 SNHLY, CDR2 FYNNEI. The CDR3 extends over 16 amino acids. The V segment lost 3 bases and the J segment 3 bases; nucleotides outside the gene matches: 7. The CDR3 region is CASSEGAGGWTDTQYF. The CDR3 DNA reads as TGTGCCAGCAGTGAGGGAGCGGGGGGTTGGACAGATACGCAGTATTTT.

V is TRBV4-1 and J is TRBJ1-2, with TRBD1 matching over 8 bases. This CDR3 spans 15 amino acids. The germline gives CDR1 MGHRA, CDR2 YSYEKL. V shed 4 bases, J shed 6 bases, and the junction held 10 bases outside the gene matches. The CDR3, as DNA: TGCGCCAGCAGCCCCCCTTTTGACAGGGGCGATGGCTACACCTTC. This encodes CASSPPFDRGDGYTF.

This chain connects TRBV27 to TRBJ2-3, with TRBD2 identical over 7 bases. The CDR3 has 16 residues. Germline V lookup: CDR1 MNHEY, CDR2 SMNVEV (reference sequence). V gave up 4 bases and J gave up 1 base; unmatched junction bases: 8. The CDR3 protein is CASSSLFSGGTDTQYF. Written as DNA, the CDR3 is TGTGCCAGCAGTTCCTTGTTCAGCGGGGGCACAGATACGCAGTATTTT.

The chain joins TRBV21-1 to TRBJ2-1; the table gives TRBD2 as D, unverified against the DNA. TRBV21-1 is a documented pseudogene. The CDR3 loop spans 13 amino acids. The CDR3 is CASSKTMANEQFF. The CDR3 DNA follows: TGTGCCAGCAGCAAAACTATGGCCAATGAGCAGTTCTTC.

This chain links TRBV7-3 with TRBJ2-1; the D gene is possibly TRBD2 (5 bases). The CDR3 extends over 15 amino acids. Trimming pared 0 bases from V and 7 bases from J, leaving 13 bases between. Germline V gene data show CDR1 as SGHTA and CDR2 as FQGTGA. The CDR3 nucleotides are TGTGCCAGCAGCTTAACGACCAGCCCGGGAAATGAGCAGTTCTTC. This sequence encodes CASSLTTSPGNEQFF.

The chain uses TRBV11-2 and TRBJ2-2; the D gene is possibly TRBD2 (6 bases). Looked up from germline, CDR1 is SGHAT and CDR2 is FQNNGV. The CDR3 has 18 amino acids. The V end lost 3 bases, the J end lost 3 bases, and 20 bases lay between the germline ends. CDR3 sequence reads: CASSLGGWGRGDTGELFF. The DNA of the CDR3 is TGTGCCAGCAGCTTGGGGGGATGGGGGAGAGGAGACACCGGGGAGCTGTTTTTT.

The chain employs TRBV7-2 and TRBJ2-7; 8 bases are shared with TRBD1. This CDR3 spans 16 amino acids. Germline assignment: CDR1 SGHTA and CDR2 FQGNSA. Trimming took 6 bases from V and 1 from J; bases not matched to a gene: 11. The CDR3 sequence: CASRSTGTGLSYEQYF. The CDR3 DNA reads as TGTGCCAGCAGATCCACCGGGACAGGTCTATCCTACGAGCAGTACTTC.

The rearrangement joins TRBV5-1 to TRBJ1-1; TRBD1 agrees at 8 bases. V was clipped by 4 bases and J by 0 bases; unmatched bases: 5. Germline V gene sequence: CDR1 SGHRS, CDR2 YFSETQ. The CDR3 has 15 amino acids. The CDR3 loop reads CASSGNRGMNTEAFF. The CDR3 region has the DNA TGCGCCAGCAGCGGAAACAGGGGGATGAACACTGAAGCTTTCTTT.